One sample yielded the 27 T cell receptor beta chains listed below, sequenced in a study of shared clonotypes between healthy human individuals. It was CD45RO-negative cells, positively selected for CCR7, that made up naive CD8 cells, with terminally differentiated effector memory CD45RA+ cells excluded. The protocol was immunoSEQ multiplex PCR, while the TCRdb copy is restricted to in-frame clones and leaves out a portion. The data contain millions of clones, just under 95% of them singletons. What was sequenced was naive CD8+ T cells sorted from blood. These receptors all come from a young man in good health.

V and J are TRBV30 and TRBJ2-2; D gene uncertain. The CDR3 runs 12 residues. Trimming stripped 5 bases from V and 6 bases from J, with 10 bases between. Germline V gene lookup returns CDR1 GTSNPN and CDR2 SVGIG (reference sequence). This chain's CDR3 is CAWGGNPGELFF. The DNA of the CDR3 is TGTGCCTGGGGTGGGAATCCCGGGGAGCTGTTTTTT.

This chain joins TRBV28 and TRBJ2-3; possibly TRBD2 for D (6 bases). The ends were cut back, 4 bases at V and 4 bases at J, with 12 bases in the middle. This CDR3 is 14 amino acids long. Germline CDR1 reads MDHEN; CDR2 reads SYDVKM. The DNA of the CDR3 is TGTGCCAGCAGTTGGGGCGGGGAGGCAGATACGCAGTATTTT. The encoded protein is CASSWGGEADTQYF.

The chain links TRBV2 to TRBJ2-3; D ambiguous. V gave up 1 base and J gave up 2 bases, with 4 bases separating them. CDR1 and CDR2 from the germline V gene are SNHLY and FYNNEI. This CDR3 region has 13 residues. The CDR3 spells CASSEDATDTQYF. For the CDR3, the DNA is TGTGCCAGCAGTGAAGATGCCACAGATACGCAGTATTTT.

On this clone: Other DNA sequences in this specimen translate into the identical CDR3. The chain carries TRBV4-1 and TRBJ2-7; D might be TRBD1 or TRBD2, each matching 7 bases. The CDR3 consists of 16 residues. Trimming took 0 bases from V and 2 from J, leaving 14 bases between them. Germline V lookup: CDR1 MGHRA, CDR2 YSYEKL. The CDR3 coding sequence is TGCGCCAGCAGCCAAGATAGGGCAGGGGGGGCCTACGAGCAGTACTTC. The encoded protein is CASSQDRAGGAYEQYF.

In DNA, the CDR3 is TGTGCCAGCAGCAAAGTGGAGCTAGCGGATGAATCCTACGAGCAGTACTTC. Encoded protein: CASSKVELADESYEQYF. This rearrangement joins TRBV21-1 to TRBJ2-7; the table calls TRBD2, which could not be checked here. TRBV21-1 is a pseudogene segment. This CDR3 is 17 amino acids long.

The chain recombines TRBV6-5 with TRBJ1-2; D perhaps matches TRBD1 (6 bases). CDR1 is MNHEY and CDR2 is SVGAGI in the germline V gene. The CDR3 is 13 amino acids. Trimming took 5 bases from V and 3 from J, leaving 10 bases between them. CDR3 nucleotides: TGTGCCAGCAGTGGCACAGGGTACTATGGCTACACCTTC. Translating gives CASSGTGYYGYTF.

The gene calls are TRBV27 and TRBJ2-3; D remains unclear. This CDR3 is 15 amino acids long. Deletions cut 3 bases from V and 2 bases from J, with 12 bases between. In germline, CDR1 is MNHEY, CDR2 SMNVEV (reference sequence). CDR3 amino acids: CASSFGVRSTDTQYF. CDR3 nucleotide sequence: TGTGCCAGCAGTTTCGGTGTCAGATCCACAGATACGCAGTATTTT.

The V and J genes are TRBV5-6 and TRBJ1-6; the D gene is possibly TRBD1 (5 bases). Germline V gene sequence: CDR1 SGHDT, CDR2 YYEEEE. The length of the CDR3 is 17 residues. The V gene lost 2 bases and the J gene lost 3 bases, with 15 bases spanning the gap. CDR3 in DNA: TGTGCCAGCAGCTTACAGACAGTTCCGGACTATAATTCACCCCTCCACTTT. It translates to CASSLQTVPDYNSPLHF.

CDR3 sequence (DNA): TGTGCCTGGAGTCCGGGACTAGCGGACAATGAGCAGTTCTTC. Protein product: CAWSPGLADNEQFF. The rearrangement joins TRBV30 to TRBJ2-1; TRBD2 aligns across 11 bases. The junction had 2 bases not matched to a gene; V was cut back by 2 bases and J by 5 bases. Germline CDR1 reads GTSNPN; CDR2 reads SVGIG (reference sequence). The CDR3 runs to 14 residues. The full variable domain, its missing parts supplied by reference TRBV30 and TRBJ2-1, is SQTIHQWPATLVQPVGSPLSLECTVEGTSNPNLYWYRQAAGRGLQLLFYSVGIGQISSEVPQNLSASRPQDRQFILSSKKLLLSDSGFYLCAWSPGLADNEQFFGPGTRLTVL.

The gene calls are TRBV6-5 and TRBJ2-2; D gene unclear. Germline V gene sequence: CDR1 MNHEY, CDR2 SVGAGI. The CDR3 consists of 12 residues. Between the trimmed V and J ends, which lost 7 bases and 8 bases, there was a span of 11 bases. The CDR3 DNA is TGTGCCAGCACCCCAGCTACTGGGGAGCTGTTTTTT. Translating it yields CASTPATGELFF.

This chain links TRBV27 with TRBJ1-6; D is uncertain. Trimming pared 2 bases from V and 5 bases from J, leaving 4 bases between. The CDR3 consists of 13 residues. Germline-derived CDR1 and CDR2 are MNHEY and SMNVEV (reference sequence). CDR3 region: CASSLIDNSPLHF. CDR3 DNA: TGTGCCAGCAGTTTAATTGATAATTCACCCCTCCACTTT.

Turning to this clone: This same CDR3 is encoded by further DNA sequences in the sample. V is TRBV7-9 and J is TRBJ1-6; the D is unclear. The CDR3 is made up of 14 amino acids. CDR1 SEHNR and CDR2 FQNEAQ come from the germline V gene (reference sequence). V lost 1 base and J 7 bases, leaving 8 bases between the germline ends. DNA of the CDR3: TGTGCCAGCAGCTTAGTGTCTGGGAATTCACCCCTCCACTTT. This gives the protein CASSLVSGNSPLHF. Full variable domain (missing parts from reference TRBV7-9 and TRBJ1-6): DTGVSQNPRHKITKRGQNVTFRCDPISEHNRLYWYRQTLGQGPEFLTYFQNEAQLEKSRLLSDRFSAERPKGSFSTLEIQRTEQGDSAMYLCASSLVSGNSPLHFGNGTRLTVT.

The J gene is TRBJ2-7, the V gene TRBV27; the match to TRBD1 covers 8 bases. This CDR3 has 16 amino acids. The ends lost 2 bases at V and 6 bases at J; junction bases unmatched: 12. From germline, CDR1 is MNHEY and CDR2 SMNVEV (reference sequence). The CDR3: CASSLLAETGAPEQYF. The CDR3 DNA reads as TGTGCCAGCAGTTTACTAGCCGAGACAGGGGCGCCCGAGCAGTACTTC.

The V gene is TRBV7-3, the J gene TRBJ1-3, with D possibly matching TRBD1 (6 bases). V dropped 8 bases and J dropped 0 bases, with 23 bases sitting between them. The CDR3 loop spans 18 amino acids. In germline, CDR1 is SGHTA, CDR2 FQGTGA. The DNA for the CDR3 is TGTGCCAGCTCCCCCCCCACGAACAGGGAGCTCTCTGGAAACACCATATATTTT. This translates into CASSPPTNRELSGNTIYF.

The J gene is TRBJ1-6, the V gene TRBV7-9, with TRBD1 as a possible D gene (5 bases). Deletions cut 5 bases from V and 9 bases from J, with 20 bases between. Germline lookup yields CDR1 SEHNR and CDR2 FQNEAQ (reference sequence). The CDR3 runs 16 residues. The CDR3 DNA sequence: TGTGCCAGCAGCCAACCCGACACGGGACTCGGTTCACCCCTCCACTTT. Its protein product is CASSQPDTGLGSPLHF.

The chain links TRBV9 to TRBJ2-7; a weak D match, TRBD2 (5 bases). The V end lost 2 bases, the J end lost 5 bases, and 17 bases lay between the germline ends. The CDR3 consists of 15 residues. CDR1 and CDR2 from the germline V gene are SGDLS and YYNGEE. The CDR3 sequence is CASSVEGRLVDEQYF. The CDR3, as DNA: TGTGCCAGCAGCGTTGAGGGCAGGCTTGTTGACGAGCAGTACTTC. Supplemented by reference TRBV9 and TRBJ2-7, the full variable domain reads DSGVTQTPKHLITATGQRVTLRCSPRSGDLSVYWYQQSLDQGLQFLIQYYNGEERAKGNILERFSAQQFPDLHSELNLSSLELGDSALYFCASSVEGRLVDEQYFGPGTRLTVT.

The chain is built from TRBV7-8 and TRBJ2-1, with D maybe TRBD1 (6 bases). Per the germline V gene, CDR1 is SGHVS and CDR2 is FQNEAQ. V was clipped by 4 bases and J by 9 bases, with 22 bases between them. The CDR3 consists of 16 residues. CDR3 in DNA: TGTGCCAGCAGCTCCTTCTTGGCCGGACAGAACGGTGAGCAGTTCTTC. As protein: CASSSFLAGQNGEQFF.

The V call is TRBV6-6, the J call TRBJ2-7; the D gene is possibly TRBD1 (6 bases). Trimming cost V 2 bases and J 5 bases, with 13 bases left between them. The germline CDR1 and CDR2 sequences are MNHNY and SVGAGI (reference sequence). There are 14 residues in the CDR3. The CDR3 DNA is TGTGCCAGCAGTTACCAACAGGGTTGGGACGAGCAGTACTTC. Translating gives CASSYQQGWDEQYF.

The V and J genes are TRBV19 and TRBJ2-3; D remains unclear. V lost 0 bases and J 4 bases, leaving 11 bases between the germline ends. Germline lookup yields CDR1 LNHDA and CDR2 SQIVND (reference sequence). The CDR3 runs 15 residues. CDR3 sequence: CASSIDLESPDTQYF. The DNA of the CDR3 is TGTGCCAGTAGTATAGATCTTGAATCACCAGATACGCAGTATTTT. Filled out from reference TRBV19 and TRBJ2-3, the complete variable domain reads DGGITQSPKYLFRKEGQNVTLSCEQNLNHDAMYWYRQDPGQGLRLIYYSQIVNDFQKGDIAEGYSVSREKKESFPLTVTSAQKNPTAFYLCASSIDLESPDTQYFGPGTRLTVL.

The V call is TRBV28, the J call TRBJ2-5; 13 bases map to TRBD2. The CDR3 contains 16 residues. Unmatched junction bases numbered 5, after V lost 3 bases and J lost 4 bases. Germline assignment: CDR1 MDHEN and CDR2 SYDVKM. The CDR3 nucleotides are TGTGCCAGCAGTTTCTCGACTAGCGGGGGGCCAGAGACCCAGTACTTC. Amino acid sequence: CASSFSTSGGPETQYF. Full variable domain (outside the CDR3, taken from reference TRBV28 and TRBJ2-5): DVKVTQSSRYLVKRTGEKVFLECVQDMDHENMFWYRQDPGLGLRLIYFSYDVKMKEKGDIPEGYSVSREKKERFSLILESASTNQTSMYLCASSFSTSGGPETQYFGPGTRLLVL.

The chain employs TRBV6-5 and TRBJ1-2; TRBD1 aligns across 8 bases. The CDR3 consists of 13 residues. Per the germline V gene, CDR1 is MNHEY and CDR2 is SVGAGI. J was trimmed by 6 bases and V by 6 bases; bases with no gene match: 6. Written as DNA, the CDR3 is TGTGCCAGCAGCAAGGACAGGGTCCATGGCTACACCTTC. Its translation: CASSKDRVHGYTF.

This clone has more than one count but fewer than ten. CDR3 sequence reads: CASSEVGATFNYGYTF. The CDR3 bases are TGTGCCAGCAGTGAAGTCGGAGCTACTTTTAACTATGGCTACACCTTC. The rearrangement links TRBV6-1 to TRBJ1-2; D is undetermined. CDR1 is MNHNS, CDR2 SASEGT, per germline. This CDR3 has 16 amino acids. Trimming cost V 1 base and J 1 base, with 13 bases left between them.

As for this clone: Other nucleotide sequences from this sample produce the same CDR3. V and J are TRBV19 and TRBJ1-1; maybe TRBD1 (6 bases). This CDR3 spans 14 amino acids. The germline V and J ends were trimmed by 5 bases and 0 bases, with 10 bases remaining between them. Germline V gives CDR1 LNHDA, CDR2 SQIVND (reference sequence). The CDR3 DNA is TGTGCCAGTAGTTGGGGGGGCATGAACACTGAAGCTTTCTTT. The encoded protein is CASSWGGMNTEAFF.

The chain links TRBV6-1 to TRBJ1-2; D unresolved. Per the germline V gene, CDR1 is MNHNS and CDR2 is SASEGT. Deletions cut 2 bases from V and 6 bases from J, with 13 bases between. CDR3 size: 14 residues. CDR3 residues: CASSENGARDGYTF. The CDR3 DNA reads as TGTGCCAGCAGTGAAAATGGCGCACGGGATGGCTACACCTTC.

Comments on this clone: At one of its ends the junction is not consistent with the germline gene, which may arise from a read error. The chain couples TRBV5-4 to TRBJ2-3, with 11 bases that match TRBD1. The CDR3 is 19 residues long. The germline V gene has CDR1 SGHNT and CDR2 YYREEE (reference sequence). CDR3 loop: CASTPRGQGASISTDTQYF. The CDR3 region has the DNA TGTGCCAGCACCCCCAGAGGACAGGGGGCCTCGATTAGCACGGATACGCAGTATTTT. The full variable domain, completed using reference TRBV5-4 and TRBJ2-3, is ETGVTQSPTHLIKTRGQQVTLRCSSQSGHNTVSWYQQALGQGPQFIFQYYREEENGRGNFPPRFSGLQFPNYSSELNVNALELDDSALYLCASTPRGQGASISTDTQYFGPGTRLTVL.

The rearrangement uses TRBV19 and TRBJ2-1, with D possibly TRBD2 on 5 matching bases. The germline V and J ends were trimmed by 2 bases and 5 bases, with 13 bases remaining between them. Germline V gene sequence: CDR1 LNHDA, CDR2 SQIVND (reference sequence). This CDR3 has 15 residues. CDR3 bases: TGTGCCAGTAGTATAATCAATAGCGCTAACAATGAGCAGTTCTTC. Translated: CASSIINSANNEQFF.

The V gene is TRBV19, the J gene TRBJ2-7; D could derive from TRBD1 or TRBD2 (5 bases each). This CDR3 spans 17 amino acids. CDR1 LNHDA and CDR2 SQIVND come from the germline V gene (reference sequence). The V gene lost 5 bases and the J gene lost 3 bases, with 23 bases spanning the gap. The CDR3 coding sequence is TGTGCCAGTAGTTTTACCTTAGCCGGGACGGAAGACTACGAGCAGTACTTC. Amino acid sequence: CASSFTLAGTEDYEQYF.